This passage covers 31 T cell receptor beta chains from one sample sequenced in a study of siplizumab effects on memory and regulatory T cells. The data were produced by immunoSEQ multiplex PCR, yet TCRdb's version contains in-frame clones alone and is incomplete. In the table there are tens of thousands of clones, approximately 84% of which are singletons. The source material was naive CD8+ T cells sorted from blood. These receptors all stem from a human donor in good health.

The chain uses TRBV25-1 and TRBJ1-5; D may be TRBD1 (5 bases). V lost 8 bases and J lost 4, with 12 bases in between. The germline gives CDR1 MGHDK, CDR2 SYGVNS. The CDR3 spans 13 residues. DNA of the CDR3: TGTGCCAGCGGGGGGGAAGGGAATCAGCCCCAGCATTTT. Amino acids: CASGGEGNQPQHF.

The chain combines TRBV4-1 with TRBJ1-1; possible D gene TRBD1, 5 bases. The germline V gene has CDR1 MGHRA and CDR2 YSYEKL. CDR3 size: 14 residues. V lost 1 base to trimming and J lost 4 bases, with 10 bases between them. The CDR3 region is CASSQGQGGTEAFF. CDR3 DNA: TGCGCCAGCAGCCAAGGCCAGGGCGGCACTGAAGCTTTCTTT.

The genes are TRBV11-2 and TRBJ1-3; D is possibly TRBD1 (5 bases). Germline V gives CDR1 SGHAT, CDR2 FQNNGV. CDR3 length: 15 amino acids. Trimming removed 5 bases from V and 1 base from J, with 12 bases in between. The CDR3 here is CASSAGAGSGNTIYF. The CDR3 region has the DNA TGTGCCAGCAGCGCCGGGGCAGGGTCTGGAAACACCATATATTTT.

This chain links TRBV19 with TRBJ2-5; possibly TRBD1 or TRBD2 for D (5 bases each). Trimming took 5 bases from V and 4 from J, leaving 5 bases between them. Germline V lookup: CDR1 LNHDA, CDR2 SQIVND (reference sequence). CDR3 length: 11 amino acids. CDR3 DNA: TGTGCCAGTAGTGGGGGAGAGACCCAGTACTTC. This translates into CASSGGETQYF.

The rearrangement joins TRBV27 to TRBJ1-5, with 7 bases aligning to TRBD1. Germline loops: CDR1 MNHEY, CDR2 SMNVEV (reference sequence). CDR3 size: 19 residues. V dropped 4 bases and J dropped 4; count of bases not matched to a gene: 19. The CDR3 loop reads CASSSQLTGPLSHNQPQHF. Written as DNA, the CDR3 is TGTGCCAGCAGTTCCCAACTGACAGGGCCCTTATCTCATAATCAGCCCCAGCATTTT.

The V and J genes are TRBV6-1 and TRBJ2-1; possibly TRBD1 for D (6 bases). CDR1 is MNHNS, CDR2 SASEGT, per germline. Deletions cut 4 bases from V and 4 bases from J, with 17 bases between. The CDR3 consists of 16 residues. The CDR3 bases are TGTGCCAGCAGTGTGGGGACCCACCAGGGGTACAATGAGCAGTTCTTC. It translates to CASSVGTHQGYNEQFF.

The V and J genes are TRBV6-5 and TRBJ2-7; D remains unclear. This CDR3 is built from 11 residues. CDR1 and CDR2 (germline): MNHEY, SVGAGI. V was pared by 6 bases and J by 6 bases, with 9 bases between. The CDR3 loop is CASRNPGEQYF. The CDR3 nucleotides read TGTGCCAGCAGGAATCCGGGCGAGCAGTACTTC.

The chain carries TRBV7-9 and TRBJ2-7; TRBD2 agrees at 12 bases. With 1 base clipped from V and 3 bases from J, the junction kept 1 base outside the gene matches. Germline V CDR1 and CDR2: SEHNR, FQNEAQ (reference sequence). The length of the CDR3 is 15 residues. Written as DNA, the CDR3 is TGTGCCAGCAGCTTAGGGACTAGCGGGAACTACGAGCAGTACTTC. Translation gives CASSLGTSGNYEQYF.

The chain couples TRBV27 to TRBJ2-2; 8 bases match TRBD2. J gave up 7 bases and V 3 bases, and 4 bases lay outside the gene matches. Germline V CDR1 and CDR2: MNHEY, SMNVEV (reference sequence). This CDR3 has 14 residues. The chain's CDR3 is CASSFGGAIGELFF. CDR3 sequence (DNA): TGTGCCAGCAGTTTCGGGGGGGCGATCGGGGAGCTGTTTTTT.

The chain uses TRBV27 and TRBJ2-3, with a possible D match to TRBD1 (6 bases). Trimming pared 6 bases from V and 3 bases from J, leaving 16 bases between. The germline CDR1 and CDR2 sequences are MNHEY and SMNVEV (reference sequence). The CDR3 covers 15 residues. The CDR3 bases are TGTGCCAGCAGCTCCTCGGCGACAGGTACAGATACGCAGTATTTT. It is translated as CASSSSATGTDTQYF.

The chain is built from TRBV7-9 and TRBJ2-1, with TRBD2 matching over 9 bases. V lost 4 bases to trimming and J lost 2 bases; unmatched junction nucleotides: 6. Germline V gene data show CDR1 as SEHNR and CDR2 as FQNEAQ (reference sequence). This CDR3 is built from 16 residues. The CDR3 DNA is TGTGCCAGCAGCTCCGTCGCGGGAGGGACCTACAATGAGCAGTTCTTC. Protein product: CASSSVAGGTYNEQFF.

This chain uses TRBV6-1 with TRBJ1-5, with D possibly TRBD1 on 5 matching bases. The CDR3 totals 15 residues. Per the germline V gene, CDR1 is MNHNS and CDR2 is SASEGT. V was clipped by 7 bases and J by 3 bases, with 16 bases between them. The CDR3 DNA is TGTGCCAGCATTACCTTGGAGGGGACCAATCAGCCCCAGCATTTT. Its translation is CASITLEGTNQPQHF.

The rearrangement links TRBV14 to TRBJ2-1; D unresolved. The V and J ends lost 3 bases and 4 bases respectively, with 7 bases between them. Germline V gives CDR1 SGHDN, CDR2 FVKESK. The CDR3 sequence is 13 residues long. DNA of the CDR3: TGTGCCAGCAGCCAGCAGCTTTACAATGAGCAGTTCTTC. This gives the protein CASSQQLYNEQFF.

This chain joins TRBV7-9 and TRBJ1-1; weak D call: TRBD1 (6 bases). The CDR3 sequence is 15 residues long. Trimming pared 1 base from V and 1 base from J, leaving 10 bases between. Looked up from germline, CDR1 is SEHNR and CDR2 is FQNEAQ (reference sequence). This chain's CDR3 is CASSLGQGKNTEAFF. In DNA form, the CDR3 reads TGTGCCAGCAGCTTAGGGCAGGGGAAGAACACTGAAGCTTTCTTT.

This rearrangement joins TRBV19 to TRBJ2-5; no definite D call. CDR1 and CDR2 (germline): LNHDA, SQIVND (reference sequence). The CDR3 is 14 amino acids. The V and J ends lost 7 bases and 6 bases respectively, with 18 bases between them. This CDR3 is CASTPGLGMKTQYF. CDR3 sequence (DNA): TGTGCCAGTACTCCTGGGTTGGGGATGAAGACCCAGTACTTC.

The genes are TRBV6-1 and TRBJ2-2; the match to TRBD2 covers 8 bases. J gave up 4 bases and V 2 bases, and 6 bases lay outside the gene matches. This CDR3 region has 16 residues. Germline CDR1 reads MNHNS; CDR2 reads SASEGT. CDR3 region: CASSEQSGRLTGELFF. The CDR3 bases are TGTGCCAGCAGTGAACAAAGCGGGAGACTCACCGGGGAGCTGTTTTTT.

This chain uses TRBV6-5 with TRBJ2-5; perhaps TRBD1 as D (6 bases). From germline, CDR1 is MNHEY and CDR2 SVGAGI. This CDR3 is built from 14 residues. Deletions cut 4 bases from V and 3 bases from J, with 12 bases between. The CDR3 nucleotides are TGTGCCAGCAGTTCGTCGACAGGTGAAGAGACCCAGTACTTC. Encoded protein: CASSSSTGEETQYF.

This clone was seen a few times. The J gene is TRBJ1-1, the V gene TRBV6-6; D ambiguous. Germline CDR1 and CDR2: MNHNY and SVGAGI (reference sequence). The CDR3 sequence is 16 residues long. V was cut by 2 bases and J by 3 bases, with 16 bases left in between. CDR3 amino acids: CASSYGPVGGDTEAFF. Written as DNA, the CDR3 is TGTGCCAGCAGTTACGGACCTGTTGGCGGAGACACTGAAGCTTTCTTT.

V and J are TRBV10-3 and TRBJ2-7; D is perhaps TRBD2 (5 bases). The CDR3 covers 16 residues. The germline V gene has CDR1 ENHRY and CDR2 SYGVKD. V was shortened by 0 bases and J by 4 bases, with 16 bases between the two germline ends. CDR3: CAISESGNPGGYEQYF. CDR3 DNA: TGTGCCATCAGTGAGTCGGGTAACCCCGGAGGTTACGAGCAGTACTTC.

The V gene is TRBV5-1, the J gene TRBJ1-1; no clear D. This CDR3 has 13 residues. Trimming removed 5 bases at V and 1 base at J, with 9 bases between. Germline V gene sequence: CDR1 SGHRS, CDR2 YFSETQ. CDR3 sequence: CASRDGSNTEAFF. DNA for the CDR3: TGCGCCAGCAGGGACGGATCGAACACTGAAGCTTTCTTT.

The rearrangement uses TRBV29-1 and TRBJ2-7, with 7 nucleotides matching TRBD1. CDR1 is SQVTM and CDR2 is ANQGSEA in the germline V gene. This CDR3 contains 13 residues. V shed 5 bases and J 2 bases; nucleotides not matched to a gene: 6. The CDR3 coding sequence is TGCAGCGTTCATGACAGGGAAGCCTACGAGCAGTACTTC. It is translated as CSVHDREAYEQYF.

The genes are TRBV7-6 and TRBJ1-5; D remains unclear. CDR3 length equals 13 residues. V was clipped by 1 base and J by 1 base, with 2 bases between them. Germline V gives CDR1 SGHVS, CDR2 FNYEAQ. The CDR3, as DNA: TGTGCCAGCAGCTTAGAAAGCAATCAGCCCCAGCATTTT. As protein: CASSLESNQPQHF.

This sequence joins TRBV4-1 and TRBJ2-7; tentative D call: TRBD1 (7 bases). The germline gives CDR1 MGHRA, CDR2 YSYEKL. The CDR3 consists of 14 residues. V was shortened by 4 bases and J by 3 bases, with 13 bases between the two germline ends. DNA for the CDR3: TGCGCCAGCAGCCCGCGGGGACAGCTCTACGAGCAGTACTTC. The encoded protein is CASSPRGQLYEQYF.

The genes are TRBV10-3 and TRBJ2-7; the D is unclear. The V end was cut by 9 bases, the J end by 1 base, with 16 bases between. The CDR3 is 14 amino acids. Germline CDR1 and CDR2: ENHRY and SYGVKD. CDR3 protein: CAMQLDGASYEQYF. The CDR3 DNA reads TGTGCCATGCAACTGGACGGAGCTTCCTACGAGCAGTACTTC.

This chain links TRBV15 with TRBJ2-5; TRBD1 aligns across 10 bases. Per germline, CDR1 LNHNV and CDR2 YYDKDF (reference sequence). Unmatched junction bases numbered 8, after V lost 0 bases and J lost 4 bases. CDR3 length equals 17 residues. The DNA of the CDR3 is TGTGCCACCAGCAGAGATCGGACAGGGGGTCCCTTAGAGACCCAGTACTTC. Translating it yields CATSRDRTGGPLETQYF.

The J gene is TRBJ1-2, the V gene TRBV30, with D possibly being TRBD1 (5 bases). V lost 5 bases and J 8 bases, leaving 24 bases between the germline ends. Germline V CDR1 and CDR2: GTSNPN, SVGIG (reference sequence). The length of the CDR3 is 15 residues. This CDR3 reads CAWGGARGSGYGYTF. CDR3 in DNA: TGTGCCTGGGGAGGGGCCCGGGGTAGTGGGTACGGCTACACCTTC. Full variable domain (remainder filled in from reference TRBV30 and TRBJ1-2): SQTIHQWPATLVQPVGSPLSLECTVEGTSNPNLYWYRQAAGRGLQLLFYSVGIGQISSEVPQNLSASRPQDRQFILSSKKLLLSDSGFYLCAWGGARGSGYGYTFGSGTRLTVV.

The V gene is TRBV9, the J gene TRBJ2-5; D unclear. V lost 3 bases, J lost 5 bases, and 20 bases lay in between. CDR3 length equals 16 residues. Per germline, CDR1 SGDLS and CDR2 YYNGEE. The CDR3 protein is CASSANGQPSPETQYF. The CDR3 bases are TGTGCCAGCAGCGCGAACGGCCAACCAAGCCCCGAGACCCAGTACTTC.

This clone was detected a few times. V and J are TRBV19 and TRBJ1-1; D remains ambiguous. Germline-derived CDR1 and CDR2 are LNHDA and SQIVND (reference sequence). The CDR3 extends over 12 amino acids. Deletions cut 6 bases from V and 1 base from J, with 6 bases between. CDR3 sequence reads: CASRAGNTEAFF. The CDR3 DNA reads as TGTGCCAGTAGAGCGGGGAACACTGAAGCTTTCTTT.

V usage is TRBV6-1 and J usage is TRBJ1-5; D is uncertain. V was pared by 0 bases and J by 6 bases, with 6 bases between. CDR3 size: 13 residues. The V gene's germline CDR1 is MNHNS and CDR2 SASEGT. CDR3 DNA sequence: TGTGCCAGCAGTGAAGCGGGGAGTCAGCCCCAGCATTTT. Its translation: CASSEAGSQPQHF.

The genes are TRBV29-1 and TRBJ2-3; D may be TRBD2 (7 bases). Germline loops: CDR1 SQVTM, CDR2 ANQGSEA. The CDR3 contains 18 residues. V dropped 0 bases and J dropped 2 bases, with 21 bases sitting between them. This CDR3 reads CSVEDGGGGSGSTDTQYF. In nucleotides, the CDR3 is TGCAGCGTTGAAGATGGGGGCGGGGGATCCGGTTCCACAGATACGCAGTATTTT.

The chain recombines TRBV7-6 with TRBJ2-7, with D possibly being TRBD2 (6 bases). V lost 5 bases to trimming and J lost 4 bases, with 18 bases between them. From germline, CDR1 is SGHVS and CDR2 FNYEAQ. CDR3 length: 15 residues. CDR3 DNA: TGTGCCAGCAGCCCGTTGACGGGCGGGATTTACGAGCAGTACTTC. Translating it yields CASSPLTGGIYEQYF.